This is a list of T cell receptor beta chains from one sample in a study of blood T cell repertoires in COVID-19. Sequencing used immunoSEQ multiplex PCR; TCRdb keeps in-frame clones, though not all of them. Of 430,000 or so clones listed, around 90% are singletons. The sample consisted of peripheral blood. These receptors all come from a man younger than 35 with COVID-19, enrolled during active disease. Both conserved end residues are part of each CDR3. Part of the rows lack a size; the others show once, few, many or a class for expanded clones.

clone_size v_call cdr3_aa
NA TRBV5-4 CASSPRGTSSPTDTQYF
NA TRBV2 CASRGFGQVNTGELFF
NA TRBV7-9 CASSRGLTNEQFF
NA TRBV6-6 CASSYAGREQFF
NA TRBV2 CATRAGREQFF
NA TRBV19 CASSRRDTGYEQYF
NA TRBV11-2 CASSRGGTTEAFF
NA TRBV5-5 CASSFRGDRLKNTEAFF
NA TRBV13 CASSTRDRRGGGNEKLFF
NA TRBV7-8 CASSFAGTGSNEQFF
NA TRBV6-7 CASSYSIPGTGSTGETQYF
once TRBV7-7 CASSQHQGRLGTGELFF
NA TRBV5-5 CASSPRLVGSGANVLTF
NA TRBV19 CAGGTGMEAFF
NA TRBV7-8 CASSLQLTSGRGLRSTGELFF
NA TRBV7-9 CASSLFIGGSGNTIYF
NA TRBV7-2 CASSSNWNQGGEQYF
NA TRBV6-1 CASSEPGGNTEAFF
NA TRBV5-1 CASSQTLGGNTEAFF
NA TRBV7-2 CASSLGSFSSYNEQFF
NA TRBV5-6 CASRQGALNTEAFF
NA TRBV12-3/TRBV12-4 CASSSTVYEQYF
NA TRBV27 CASSLTYLESSGANVLTF